These 23 T cell receptor beta chains originate from one sample sequenced in a study of T cell clonality in common variable immunodeficiency. Sequencing was performed with immunoSEQ multiplex PCR; in TCRdb, only in-frame clones are kept and a portion is missing. The sample shows 35,000 to 55,000 clones, none of them appearing just once. The sequenced material came from peripheral blood mononuclear cells. Receptors originate from a person aged 18-69 years in good health.

This clone was detected many times. An end of the junction does not agree with germline; a read error may underlie this. The CDR3 goes on 3 residues after the read ends, and that part is filled in from the germline J gene. The chain joins TRBV20-1 to TRBJ2-3; a possible D gene is TRBD2 (5 bases). The germline V gene has CDR1 DFQATT and CDR2 SNEGSKA (reference sequence). This CDR3 has 16 amino acids. The sequenced part of the CDR3 DNA is TGCAGTGCTCCTAGCCCCCGACATAAAGGAACAGATGCG. This codes for CSAPSPRHKGTDA. The whole CDR3 sequence reads CSAPSPRHKGTDAQYF.

This clone was picked up a small number of times. Read data end 3 residues before the CDR3 end; the end is taken from the germline J gene. The chain recombines TRBV25-1 with TRBJ2-3, with D perhaps matching TRBD2 (6 bases). The CDR3 runs to 14 residues. Germline V gene lookup returns CDR1 MGHDK and CDR2 SYGVNS. V was clipped by 3 bases and J by 7 bases, with 14 bases between them. The sequenced CDR3 bases are TGTGCCAGCAGTGACCCTAGGAGGGGAAATACG. Encoded protein: CASSDPRRGNT. The CDR3 reads in full as CASSDPRRGNTQYF.

This clone was found many times. From the germline J gene comes the end of the CDR3, since the read stops 3 residues before it. The genes are TRBV5-4 and TRBJ1-6, with a possible D match to TRBD1 (6 bases). The CDR3 is 15 amino acids. Germline CDR1 reads SGHNT; CDR2 reads YYREEE (reference sequence). Trimming stripped 2 bases from V and 10 bases from J, with 16 bases between. The part of the CDR3 DNA that was read is TGTGCCAGCAGCTTATGGCAGGGGCCTGGGTCACCC. As protein: CASSLWQGPGSP. The full CDR3 sequence reads CASSLWQGPGSPLHF.

This clone was recorded many times. The read ends 3 residues shy of where the CDR3 ends; the end is completed using the germline J gene. This chain joins TRBV11-2 and TRBJ1-1; perhaps TRBD1 as D (5 bases). V was clipped by 3 bases and J by 6 bases, with 17 bases between them. This CDR3 has 15 residues. Germline lookup yields CDR1 SGHAT and CDR2 FQNNGV. This chain's CDR3 is CASSFPLSGTAEAFF. The part of the CDR3 DNA that was read is TGTGCCAGCAGCTTCCCCTTAAGCGGGACTGCTGAA.

With respect to this clone: Sequencing ends 3 residues short of the CDR3 end; the germline J gene provides the rest. V usage is TRBV30 and J usage is TRBJ1-4; 10 positions match TRBD1. Trimming removed 0 bases from V and 6 bases from J; junction bases left unmatched: 1. Germline CDR1 is GTSNPN and CDR2 is SVGIG (reference sequence). CDR3 length: 14 residues. CDR3 protein: CAWSVGQGYEKLFF. CDR3 DNA (partial): TGTGCCTGGAGTGTGGGACAGGGGTATGAAAAA.

The sample holds many counts of this clone. The read is 3 residues too short to cover the CDR3 end, so that end is filled in from the germline J gene. The rearrangement joins TRBV6-2 or TRBV6-3 to TRBJ2-1, with D possibly matching TRBD2 (6 bases). This CDR3 has 12 amino acids. Looked up from germline, CDR1 is MNHEY and CDR2 is SVGEGT. V lost 4 bases and J 6 bases, leaving 7 bases between the germline ends. CDR3 DNA (partial): TGTGCCAGCAGTTTACTAGCCAATGAG. It translates to CASSLLANE. In full, the CDR3 reads CASSLLANEQFF.

This clone was observed many times. The CDR3 sequence is CASSEALRVRGDGYTF. The part of the CDR3 DNA that was read is TGTGCCAGCAGTGAAGCGCTACGGGTGAGAGGGGATGGC. J is TRBJ1-2 and V is TRBV2, with D tentatively TRBD1 (5 bases). Read data end 3 residues before the CDR3 end; the end is taken from the germline J gene. Germline V gene data show CDR1 as SNHLY and CDR2 as FYNNEI. V was shortened by 0 bases and J by 6 bases, with 17 bases between the two germline ends. This CDR3 region has 16 residues.

At least ten counts were recorded for this clone. The CDR3 extends 3 residues past the end of the read, so its final part is completed from the germline J gene. This rearrangement joins TRBV20-1 to TRBJ1-2, with TRBD1 as a possible D gene (5 bases). CDR1 DFQATT and CDR2 SNEGSKA come from the germline V gene (reference sequence). Trimming removed 4 bases at V and 4 bases at J, with 7 bases between. The CDR3 runs to 11 residues. The CDR3 DNA, read in part, is TGCAGTGCTACGGACACCTATGGC. It specifies CSATDTYG. The full CDR3 protein reads CSATDTYGYTF.

This clone was detected ten times or more. The read finishes 3 residues shy of the CDR3 end, and the germline J gene is used to complete it. The V and J genes are TRBV7-9 and TRBJ1-1, with D possibly TRBD1 on 6 matching bases. The V and J ends lost 5 bases and 3 bases respectively, with 10 bases between them. CDR1 is SEHNR, CDR2 FQNEAQ, per germline (reference sequence). The CDR3 runs 13 residues. CDR3 DNA (partial): TGTGCCAGCAGCGCGACAGGCGACACTGAA. Its translation is CASSATGDTE. The whole CDR3 protein reads CASSATGDTEAFF.

This clone showed up many times. The missing CDR3 end, 3 residues past where the read stops, is filled in from the germline J gene. The J gene is TRBJ1-5, the V gene TRBV30; no reliable D call. The CDR3 runs 14 residues. Trimming took off 1 base at V and 5 bases at J, with 12 bases between the two ends. Germline V gene sequence: CDR1 GTSNPN, CDR2 SVGIG (reference sequence). The part of the CDR3 DNA that was read is TGTGCCTGGAGTGGCGGGGAACCTTATCAGCCC. Translated, it gives CAWSGGEPYQP. The full CDR3 protein reads CAWSGGEPYQPQHF. Using reference TRBV30 and TRBJ1-5 for the parts outside the CDR3, the full variable domain is SQTIHQWPATLVQPVGSPLSLECTVEGTSNPNLYWYRQAAGRGLQLLFYSVGIGQISSEVPQNLSASRPQDRQFILSSKKLLLSDSGFYLCAWSGGEPYQPQHFGDGTRLSIL.

The sample holds many counts of this clone. The CDR3 extends 3 residues past the end of the read, so its final part is completed from the germline J gene. The V gene is TRBV7-9, the J gene TRBJ1-1; 8 bases align to TRBD1. Trimming cost V 4 bases and J 6 bases; bases outside gene matches: 7. This CDR3 has 14 amino acids. Germline V gene data show CDR1 as SEHNR and CDR2 as FQNEAQ (reference sequence). The sequenced CDR3 bases are TGTGCCAGCAGCTCACAGGGGGATGAGGCTGAA. Translation gives CASSSQGDEAE. The full-length CDR3 reads as CASSSQGDEAEAFF.

This clone was counted many times. The read comes to an end 3 residues before the CDR3 does, leaving the germline J gene to fill in the end. J is TRBJ2-7 and V is TRBV28, with 8 bases that match TRBD2. V shed 5 bases and J 2 bases; nucleotides not matched to a gene: 11. Germline V gene sequence: CDR1 MDHEN, CDR2 SYDVKM. The CDR3 length is 16 residues. CDR3 DNA (partial): TGTGCCAGCAGTCTAGGATTCACTAGCGGAACCTACGAG. Its translation: CASSLGFTSGTYE. The whole CDR3 protein is CASSLGFTSGTYEQYF.

This clone came up many times. Sequencing ends 3 residues short of the CDR3 end; the germline J gene provides the rest. J is TRBJ2-3 and V is TRBV20-1, with 9 nucleotides matching TRBD2. This CDR3 has 13 amino acids. Germline-derived CDR1 and CDR2 are DFQATT and SNEGSKA (reference sequence). The CDR3 reads CSGTGTSSDAQYF. The covered CDR3 bases are TGCAGTGGAACCGGGACTAGCTCCGATGCG.

This clone was counted many times. The sequenced fragment ends 3 residues before the CDR3 boundary, so the rest is inferred from the germline J gene. This chain links TRBV30 with TRBJ2-6; a weak D match, TRBD2 (6 bases). The ends were cut back, 4 bases at V and 5 bases at J, with 12 bases in the middle. The CDR3 covers 14 residues. Germline V gives CDR1 GTSNPN, CDR2 SVGIG (reference sequence). The covered CDR3 bases are TGTGCCTGGACCCGGGGGTCCTGGGCCAACGTC. It codes for CAWTRGSWANV. The full CDR3 protein is CAWTRGSWANVLTF.

This clone occurred a few times. The read terminates 3 residues ahead of where the CDR3 ends, so the germline J gene completes it. This chain connects TRBV7-9 to TRBJ2-1; D is unresolved. V dropped 1 base and J dropped 6 bases, with 4 bases sitting between them. The length of the CDR3 is 12 residues. Germline V lookup: CDR1 SEHNR, CDR2 FQNEAQ (reference sequence). The sequenced CDR3 bases are TGTGCCAGCAGCTTAGGTAGCAATGAG. Translating it yields CASSLGSNE. The full CDR3 reads CASSLGSNEQFF.

This clone occurred many times. The read ends 3 residues before the CDR3 terminus; that terminus is restored from the germline J gene. V gene TRBV20-1 combines with J gene TRBJ2-5; the D is unclear. Trimming left V 5 bases short and J 1 base short, with 14 bases between. Germline values: CDR1 DFQATT, CDR2 SNEGSKA (reference sequence). CDR3 length: 14 residues. The part of the CDR3 DNA that was read is TGCAGTGCTCTCCACGGCAGGCTCCAAGAGACC. Protein product: CSALHGRLQET. The full-length CDR3 reads as CSALHGRLQETQYF.

At least ten counts were recorded for this clone. The CDR3 end is not reached by the read, which stops 3 residues before it; the germline J gene fills it in. The rearrangement links TRBV5-1 to TRBJ2-3; TRBD2 agrees at 10 bases. The CDR3 contains 15 residues. CDR1 and CDR2 from the germline V gene are SGHRS and YFSETQ. J was trimmed by 4 bases and V by 1 base; bases with no gene match: 3. CDR3 DNA (partial): TGCGCCAGCAGCTTGACAGCGGGGGGGCCAGATACG. This encodes CASSLTAGGPDT. The whole CDR3 protein reads CASSLTAGGPDTQYF.

This clone was seen many times. The read ends 3 residues early relative to the CDR3; the germline J gene fills the gap. The rearrangement links TRBV5-1 to TRBJ1-4; D is possibly TRBD1 (6 bases). CDR1 SGHRS and CDR2 YFSETQ come from the germline V gene. The CDR3 runs to 16 residues. V was cut by 2 bases and J by 6 bases, with 17 bases left in between. CDR3 protein: CASSFGDNQRDEKLFF. CDR3 bases read: TGCGCCAGCAGCTTCGGGGACAATCAAAGGGATGAAAAA.

Ten or more counts support this clone. The CDR3 goes on 3 residues after the read ends, and that part is filled in from the germline J gene. The chain links TRBV30 to TRBJ1-6, with a possible D match to TRBD1 (5 bases). The germline V gene encodes CDR1 GTSNPN and CDR2 SVGIG (reference sequence). This CDR3 has 14 residues. Trimming left V 2 bases short and J 7 bases short, with 12 bases between. The CDR3 region is CAWSLSGGNSPLHF. The CDR3 DNA, read in part, is TGTGCCTGGAGTTTGTCGGGGGGAAATTCACCC.

Concerning this clone itself: The CDR3 end falls 3 residues outside the read, so it is completed with the germline J gene. The chain combines TRBV19 with TRBJ2-1; 11 bases agree with TRBD2. Germline CDR1 and CDR2: LNHDA and SQIVND (reference sequence). The CDR3 totals 16 residues. J was trimmed by 6 bases and V by 6 bases; bases with no gene match: 10. This CDR3 is CASSPMILAGANEQFF. The sequenced CDR3 bases are TGTGCCAGTAGCCCCATGATACTAGCGGGAGCCAATGAG.

This clone was detected ten times or more. Read sequence stops 3 residues before the CDR3 end, and the germline J gene provides the missing end. V usage is TRBV2 and J usage is TRBJ2-3, with 13 nucleotides matching TRBD2. Trimming at V came to 4 bases and at J to 2 bases, leaving 3 bases not matched to a gene. This CDR3 is built from 16 residues. The V gene's germline CDR1 is SNHLY and CDR2 FYNNEI. The CDR3 bases that were read are TGTGCCAGCAGTGCACTAGCGGGGGGGTACACAGATACG. This sequence encodes CASSALAGGYTDT. The complete CDR3 reads CASSALAGGYTDTQYF.

This clone was detected many times. The CDR3 end is not reached by the read, which stops 3 residues before it; the germline J gene fills it in. The chain joins TRBV20-1 to TRBJ1-1; unclear D gene. The CDR3 has 15 residues. Per the germline V gene, CDR1 is DFQATT and CDR2 is SNEGSKA (reference sequence). V lost 0 bases and J lost 2, with 13 bases in between. The sequenced CDR3 bases are TGCAGTGCTAGAGATAGGCGGTTGGGTAACACTGAA. It codes for CSARDRRLGNTE. The whole CDR3 protein is CSARDRRLGNTEAFF.

Ten or more counts support this clone. Sequencing ends 3 residues short of the CDR3 end; the germline J gene provides the rest. V usage is TRBV6-2 or TRBV6-3 and J usage is TRBJ1-1; 8 positions match TRBD1. The germline V gene has CDR1 MNHEY and CDR2 SVGEGT. The CDR3 runs to 15 residues. V lost 5 bases to trimming and J lost 0 bases; unmatched junction nucleotides: 5. Here the CDR3 reads CASSRTGIMNTEAFF. CDR3 DNA, as far as it was read: TGTGCCAGCAGTCGGACAGGGATAATGAACACTGAA.